One T cell receptor beta chain is described in this entry. The data originate from a study of blood T cell repertoires in COVID-19. Study-wide background: Samples taken during acute and convalescent COVID-19 were collected in the United States, Italy and Spain. T cells, B-cell-depleted T cells, or PBMCs supplied cDNA or gDNA.

CDR1 and CDR2 (germline): MNHEY, SMNVEV (reference sequence). This CDR3 comprises 18 residues. V lost 8 bases and J 0 bases, leaving 20 bases between the germline ends. Original analysis: Estimation of nucleated cell counts relied on the amplification of reference gene primers. Data came from immunoSEQ multiplex PCR; TCRdb stores just in-frame clones and leaves some out. Clonal size and the V and J genes are those of that table, whereas D and trimming came from the DNA. The table lists about 33,000 clones, roughly 87% of them singletons. This sequence joins TRBV27 and TRBJ2-6; a weak D match, TRBD2 (7 bases). This clonotype was obtained from a man in his 60s with acute or convalescent COVID-19. The specimen sequenced was peripheral blood. The CDR3 here is CASGWEGGPFSGANVLTF. The CDR3 DNA sequence: TGTGCCAGCGGTTGGGAGGGGGGCCCCTTCTCTGGGGCCAACGTCCTGACTTTC. Drawing the rest from reference TRBV27 and TRBJ2-6, the complete variable domain is EAQVTQNPRYLITVTGKKLTVTCSQNMNHEYMSWYRQDPGLGLRQIYYSMNVEVTDKGDVPEGYKVSRKEKRNFPLILESPSPNQTSLYFCASGWEGGPFSGANVLTFGAGSRLTVL.